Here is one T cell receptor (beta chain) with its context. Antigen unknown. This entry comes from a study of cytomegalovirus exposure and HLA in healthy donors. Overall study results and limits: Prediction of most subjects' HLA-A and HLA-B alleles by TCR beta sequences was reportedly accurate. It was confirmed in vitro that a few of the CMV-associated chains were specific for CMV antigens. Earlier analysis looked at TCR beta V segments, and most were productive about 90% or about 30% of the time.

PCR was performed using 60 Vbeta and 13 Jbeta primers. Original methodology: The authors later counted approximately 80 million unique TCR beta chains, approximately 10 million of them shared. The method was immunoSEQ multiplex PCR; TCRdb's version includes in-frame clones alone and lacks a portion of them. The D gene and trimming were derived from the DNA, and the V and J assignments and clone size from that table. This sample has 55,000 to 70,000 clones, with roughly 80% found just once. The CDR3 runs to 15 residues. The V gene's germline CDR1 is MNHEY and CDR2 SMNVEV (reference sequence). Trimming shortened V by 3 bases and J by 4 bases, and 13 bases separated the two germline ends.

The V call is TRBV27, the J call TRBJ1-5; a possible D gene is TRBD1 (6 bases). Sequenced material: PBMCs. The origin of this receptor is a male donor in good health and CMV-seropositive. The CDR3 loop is CASSFSGVLNQPQHF. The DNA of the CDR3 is TGTGCCAGCAGTTTCTCAGGGGTCCTGAATCAGCCCCAGCATTTT.